The 22 T cell receptor beta chains presented below share a single source sample, sequenced in a study of blood T cell repertoires in COVID-19. Sequencing was performed with immunoSEQ multiplex PCR; in TCRdb, only in-frame clones are kept and a portion is missing. In the table there are tens of thousands of clones, approximately 85% of which are singletons. Material for sequencing was peripheral blood. The receptor set was obtained from a human donor in a cohort sampled during active COVID-19.

The rearrangement uses TRBV5-1 and TRBJ1-4, with a weak D call TRBD1 (5 bases). The germline V gene encodes CDR1 SGHRS and CDR2 YFSETQ. There are 14 residues in the CDR3. The germline V and J ends were trimmed by 4 bases and 0 bases, with 7 bases remaining between them. For the CDR3, the DNA is TGCGCCAGCAGCAGGACATCAACTAATGAAAAACTGTTTTTT. This translates into CASSRTSTNEKLFF.

This chain uses TRBV10-3 with TRBJ2-1; maybe TRBD2 (6 bases). Trimming pared 8 bases from V and 3 bases from J, leaving 11 bases between. Germline-derived CDR1 and CDR2 are ENHRY and SYGVKD. The CDR3 totals 13 residues. The CDR3 DNA follows: TGTGCCATCGGAGGGTCGGACTACAATGAGCAGTTCTTC. Protein sequence: CAIGGSDYNEQFF.

The chain combines TRBV5-4 with TRBJ1-1; no definite D call. The V end was cut by 5 bases, the J end by 2 bases, with 4 bases between. Germline assignment: CDR1 SGHNT and CDR2 YYREEE (reference sequence). This CDR3 is built from 11 residues. CDR3 protein: CASSLNTEAFF. The DNA of the CDR3 is TGTGCCAGCAGTCTAAACACTGAAGCTTTCTTT.

V and J are TRBV19 and TRBJ1-3, with a possible D match to TRBD1 (5 bases). The CDR3 runs 15 residues. Germline CDR1 is LNHDA and CDR2 is SQIVND (reference sequence). With 6 bases removed from V and 0 bases from J, the gap between germline ends came to 12 bases. CDR3 bases: TGTGCCAGTAGCCCGGACATCTCCTCTGGAAACACCATATATTTT. The encoded protein is CASSPDISSGNTIYF.

The chain couples TRBV5-6 to TRBJ1-1, with D perhaps TRBD1 (5 bases). Germline V gene data show CDR1 as SGHDT and CDR2 as YYEEEE. This CDR3 is built from 16 residues. The V end was cut by 3 bases, the J end by 3 bases, with 18 bases between. CDR3 loop: CASSSLPQGGDTEAFF. In nucleotides, the CDR3 is TGTGCCAGCAGCTCGTTACCTCAGGGAGGGGACACTGAAGCTTTCTTT.

This clone was counted a single time. J is TRBJ2-3 and V is TRBV5-1; 12 bases match TRBD2. J lost 1 base, V lost 4 bases, and 7 bases had no gene match. The CDR3 consists of 17 residues. Germline CDR1 and CDR2: SGHRS and YFSETQ. CDR3 sequence: CASSPGLAGWGTDTQYF. The CDR3 DNA follows: TGCGCCAGCAGCCCAGGACTAGCGGGGTGGGGCACAGATACGCAGTATTTT.

This rearrangement joins TRBV7-2 to TRBJ1-3, with D perhaps matching TRBD1 (6 bases). The germline CDR1 and CDR2 sequences are SGHTA and FQGNSA. This CDR3 is built from 16 residues. With 5 bases removed from V and 0 bases from J, the gap between germline ends came to 14 bases. In nucleotides, the CDR3 is TGTGCCAGCAGCAGAAGTGGACAGAACTCTGGAAACACCATATATTTT. It is translated as CASSRSGQNSGNTIYF.

The V and J genes are TRBV30 and TRBJ1-2; D perhaps matches TRBD1 (5 bases). The V gene lost 3 bases and the J gene lost 8 bases, with 16 bases spanning the gap. This CDR3 region has 13 residues. From germline, CDR1 is GTSNPN and CDR2 SVGIG (reference sequence). In DNA form, the CDR3 reads TGTGCCTGGAGGGGTGGGGCAGGTGACGGCTACACCTTC. Encoded protein: CAWRGGAGDGYTF.

This chain links TRBV7-2 with TRBJ2-3; possible D gene TRBD2, 5 bases. The CDR3 loop spans 16 amino acids. Per germline, CDR1 SGHTA and CDR2 FQGNSA. The ends were cut back, 5 bases at V and 0 bases at J, with 15 bases in the middle. The CDR3 loop reads CASSPGLSTSTDTQYF. The CDR3 region has the DNA TGTGCCAGCAGCCCAGGACTGAGCACTAGCACAGATACGCAGTATTTT.

This clone occurred a few times. The chain links TRBV28 to TRBJ1-4; TRBD1 matches at 8 bases. The CDR3 sequence is 11 residues long. Trimming at V came to 5 bases and at J to 10 bases, leaving 0 bases not matched to a gene. Germline V CDR1 and CDR2: MDHEN, SYDVKM. DNA for the CDR3: TGTGCCAGCAGTGACAGGGGAAAACTGTTTTTT. Its protein is CASSDRGKLFF.

V and J are TRBV5-1 and TRBJ1-1; D is unclear. Germline CDR1 reads SGHRS; CDR2 reads YFSETQ. The CDR3 spans 14 residues. V lost 2 bases to trimming and J lost 3 bases, with 11 bases between them. The CDR3: CASSFVGADTEAFF. In nucleotides, the CDR3 is TGCGCCAGCAGCTTCGTTGGCGCGGACACTGAAGCTTTCTTT.

The J gene is TRBJ1-2, the V gene TRBV6-5; TRBD1 matches at 7 bases. Trimming cost V 0 bases and J 7 bases; bases outside gene matches: 5. The CDR3 is 14 residues long. Germline V lookup: CDR1 MNHEY, CDR2 SVGAGI. The CDR3 here is CASSYSMRGPGYTF. The CDR3, as DNA: TGTGCCAGCAGTTACTCGATGAGGGGGCCTGGCTACACCTTC.

The chain recombines TRBV10-3 with TRBJ2-1; weak D call: TRBD1 (6 bases). Germline loops: CDR1 ENHRY, CDR2 SYGVKD. This CDR3 is 16 amino acids long. V lost 3 bases, J lost 5 bases, and 17 bases lay in between. This chain's CDR3 is CAISDMTGSSDNEQFF. The CDR3 DNA follows: TGTGCCATCAGTGACATGACAGGTTCGTCGGACAATGAGCAGTTCTTC.

This clone was counted a few times. V gene TRBV11-2 combines with J gene TRBJ1-1; 7 bases line up with TRBD1. The CDR3 loop spans 16 amino acids. The germline CDR1 and CDR2 sequences are SGHAT and FQNNGV. J lost 0 bases, V lost 1 base, and 5 bases had no gene match. CDR3 bases: TGTGCCAGCAGCTTAGTGTGGGGACAGATGAACACTGAAGCTTTCTTT. It translates to CASSLVWGQMNTEAFF.

The chain employs TRBV6-5 and TRBJ1-1; no clear D gene. This CDR3 is built from 14 residues. Germline assignment: CDR1 MNHEY and CDR2 SVGAGI. Trimming took 6 bases from V and 5 from J, leaving 16 bases between them. For the CDR3, the DNA is TGTGCCAGCAGCCAAACGGCGGGAAGGACTGAAGCTTTCTTT. Translating it yields CASSQTAGRTEAFF.

The genes are TRBV19 and TRBJ2-5, with 8 positions matching TRBD1. The CDR3 loop spans 15 amino acids. Unmatched junction bases numbered 10, after V lost 5 bases and J lost 5 bases. Per the germline V gene, CDR1 is LNHDA and CDR2 is SQIVND (reference sequence). The CDR3 nucleotides read TGTGCCAGTAGTTCGATAGGACAGGGCGGGGAGACCCAGTACTTC. Encoded protein: CASSSIGQGGETQYF. Full variable domain (missing parts from reference TRBV19 and TRBJ2-5): DGGITQSPKYLFRKEGQNVTLSCEQNLNHDAMYWYRQDPGQGLRLIYYSQIVNDFQKGDIAEGYSVSREKKESFPLTVTSAQKNPTAFYLCASSSIGQGGETQYFGPGTRLLVL.

In its sample, this clone was seen once. The rearrangement joins TRBV28 to TRBJ2-2; D is possibly TRBD1 (6 bases). Trimming left V 8 bases short and J 1 base short, with 14 bases between. The CDR3 loop spans 15 amino acids. Germline V gene sequence: CDR1 MDHEN, CDR2 SYDVKM. The CDR3, as DNA: TGTGCCAGCTATGGTCGGGACAAGAACACCGGGGAGCTGTTTTTT. It codes for CASYGRDKNTGELFF. Complete variable domain (other parts from reference TRBV28 and TRBJ2-2): DVKVTQSSRYLVKRTGEKVFLECVQDMDHENMFWYRQDPGLGLRLIYFSYDVKMKEKGDIPEGYSVSREKKERFSLILESASTNQTSMYLCASYGRDKNTGELFFGEGSRLTVL.

This clone appeared a single time. This sequence joins TRBV6-2 or TRBV6-3 and TRBJ2-3, with 14 nucleotides matching TRBD2. The germline CDR1 and CDR2 sequences are MNHEY and SVGEGT. The CDR3 has 18 amino acids. The V and J ends lost 6 bases and 1 base, in that order; junction bases with no gene match: 9. The DNA of the CDR3 is TGTGCCAGCAGCCGAGAGCGACTAGCGGGGGGGGGCACAGATACGCAGTATTTT. It encodes CASSRERLAGGGTDTQYF.

This chain uses TRBV6-4 with TRBJ1-2; 9 positions agree with TRBD1. After removal of 3 bases from V and 8 bases from J, the junction contained 13 bases not matched to a gene. The CDR3 totals 16 residues. Germline CDR1 is MRHNA and CDR2 is SNTAGT. Written as DNA, the CDR3 is TGTGCCAGCAGTGATGTTTGGGACAGGGAAGTTGGGGGCTACACCTTC. Its protein product is CASSDVWDREVGGYTF.

The rearrangement links TRBV11-2 to TRBJ1-1; a weak D match, TRBD1 (5 bases). Trimming removed 7 bases from V and 0 bases from J, with 21 bases in between. Germline V CDR1 and CDR2: SGHAT, FQNNGV. This CDR3 has 17 amino acids. The CDR3 DNA is TGTGCCAGCATTCGAGAGGACATTATTAGGATGAACACTGAAGCTTTCTTT. Translated, it gives CASIREDIIRMNTEAFF. The variable domain in full, with the rest retrieved from reference TRBV11-2 and TRBJ1-1, is EAGVAQSPRYKIIEKRQSVAFWCNPISGHATLYWYQQILGQGPKLLIQFQNNGVVDDSQLPKDRFSAERLKGVDSTLKIQPAKLEDSAVYLCASIREDIIRMNTEAFFGQGTRLTVV.

This clone showed up just once. V gene TRBV10-1 combines with J gene TRBJ2-5; TRBD2 aligns across 9 bases. Per germline, CDR1 WNHNN and CDR2 SYGVQD (reference sequence). V shed 4 bases, J shed 5 bases, and the junction held 8 bases outside the gene matches. The CDR3 contains 15 residues. This chain's CDR3 is CASSGASGVLETQYF. The CDR3 region has the DNA TGCGCCAGCAGTGGGGCTAGCGGGGTCCTGGAGACCCAGTACTTC.

This clone appeared once. The CDR3 coding sequence is TGTGCCAGCAGCGACAGGAACACTGAAGCTTTCTTT. Translating gives CASSDRNTEAFF. The rearrangement joins TRBV7-9 to TRBJ1-1; perhaps TRBD1 as D (5 bases). The V and J ends lost 5 bases and 1 base respectively, with 5 bases between them. CDR1 is SEHNR and CDR2 is FQNEAQ in the germline V gene (reference sequence). The CDR3 contains 12 residues. The full variable domain, rest sourced from reference TRBV7-9 and TRBJ1-1, is DTGVSQNPRHKITKRGQNVTFRCDPISEHNRLYWYRQTLGQGPEFLTYFQNEAQLEKSRLLSDRFSAERPKGSFSTLEIQRTEQGDSAMYLCASSDRNTEAFFGQGTRLTVV.